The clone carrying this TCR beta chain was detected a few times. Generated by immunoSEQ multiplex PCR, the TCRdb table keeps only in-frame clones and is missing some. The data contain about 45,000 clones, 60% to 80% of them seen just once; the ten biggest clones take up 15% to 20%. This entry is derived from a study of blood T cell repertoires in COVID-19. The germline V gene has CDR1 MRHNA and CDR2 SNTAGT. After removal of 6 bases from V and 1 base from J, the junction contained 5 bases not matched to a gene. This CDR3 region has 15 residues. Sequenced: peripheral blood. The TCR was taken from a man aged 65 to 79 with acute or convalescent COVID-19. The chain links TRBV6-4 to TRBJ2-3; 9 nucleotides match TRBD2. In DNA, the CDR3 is TGTGCCAGCAGGGCCGTAGCGGGGGGCACAGATACGCAGTATTTT. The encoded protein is CASRAVAGGTDTQYF.